The clone carrying this TCR beta chain was observed a few times. The antigen is unknown. Other DNA variants within this sample encode the same CDR3. This entry belongs to a study of OX40 agonist ivuxolimab in advanced cancers. Study as a whole: Males comprised 70% to 85% of the group, whose mean age was approximately 60 years (range 23 to 79).

Findings of the study overall: Clonal expansion was among the lowest in partial responders at 0.1-3.0 mg/kg, especially CD8+. Some of the nonresponding patients also showed low levels of normalized T-cell clonal expansion. The study observed clonal expansion of CD4+ and CD8+ blood T cells by week 6 at 0.1 to 3.0 mg/kg.

The assay was immunoSEQ multiplex PCR, and TCRdb's table has in-frame clones only and misses some. The table lists fewer than 65,000 clones, nearly 80% of them singletons. The sequence was obtained from an adult with an advanced solid tumor such as melanoma, head and neck, liver or kidney cancer. Material: CD4+ or CD8+ T cells sorted from blood, obtained in a trial of the OX40 agonist ivuxolimab.

Here the CDR3 DNA reads TGTGCCAGCTCACATGTCGCTCAGGGTTCTGGAAACACCATATATTTT. Encoded protein: CASSHVAQGSGNTIYF. The chain employs TRBV18 and TRBJ1-3, with a tentative D call TRBD1 (5 bases). The CDR3 is 16 amino acids. The V and J ends lost 4 bases and 1 base respectively, with 14 bases between them. Germline V gene lookup returns CDR1 KGHSH and CDR2 LQKENI.